This T cell receptor (beta chain) was obtained from a study of neoadjuvant anti-PD-1 for oral cavity cancer. The CDR3 covers 15 residues. V shed 8 bases, J shed 8 bases, and the junction held 13 bases outside the gene matches. Germline CDR1 is LGHNA and CDR2 is YSLEER. Sequenced by immunoSEQ multiplex PCR; TCRdb stores in-frame clones only, minus some. The sample records some 7,000 clones, 70% to 80% being singletons. The receptor comes from a person aged 35 to 85 with oral cavity squamous cell carcinoma. This sample comprised PBMCs, obtained before nivolumab (anti-PD-1) treatment. This chain uses TRBV4-3 with TRBJ2-1; 9 bases match TRBD2. The CDR3 coding sequence is TGCGCCAGCGGTAAAGCGGGGGGCTTCGCAGATGAGCAGTTCTTC. It translates to CASGKAGGFADEQFF.